Here is one T cell receptor (beta chain) with its context. Antigen unknown. Sequencing was performed with immunoSEQ multiplex PCR; in TCRdb, only in-frame clones are kept and a portion is missing. This table holds 72,000 or so clones, 84% found once. Germline V gene sequence: CDR1 SGHVS, CDR2 FNYEAQ. The V gene lost 5 bases and the J gene lost 5 bases, with 11 bases spanning the gap. The CDR3 is 13 amino acids. The data originate from a study of OX40 agonist ivuxolimab in advanced cancers. Findings and caveats of the study: Clonal expansion in partial responders at 0.1-3.0 mg/kg ranked among the lowest.

The chain couples TRBV7-6 to TRBJ2-3, with unresolved D. The sample in question was CD4+ or CD8+ T cells sorted from blood, obtained in a trial of the OX40 agonist ivuxolimab. The origin of this receptor is an adult with an advanced solid tumor such as melanoma, head and neck, liver or kidney cancer. CDR3: CASSPRYGDTQYF. The CDR3 nucleotides read TGTGCCAGCAGCCCTAGGTACGGAGATACGCAGTATTTT.